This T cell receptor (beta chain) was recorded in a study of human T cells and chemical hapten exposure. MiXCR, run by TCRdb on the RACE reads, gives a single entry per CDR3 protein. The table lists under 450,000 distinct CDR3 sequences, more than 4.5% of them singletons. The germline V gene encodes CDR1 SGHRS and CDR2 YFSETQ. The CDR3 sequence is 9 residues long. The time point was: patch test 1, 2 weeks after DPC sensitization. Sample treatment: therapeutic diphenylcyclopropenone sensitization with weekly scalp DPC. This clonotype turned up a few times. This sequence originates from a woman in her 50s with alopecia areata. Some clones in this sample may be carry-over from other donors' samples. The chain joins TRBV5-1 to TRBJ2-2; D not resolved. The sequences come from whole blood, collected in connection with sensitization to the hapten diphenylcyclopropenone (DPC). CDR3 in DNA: TGCGCTTACACCGGGGAGCTGTTTTTT. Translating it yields CAYTGELFF.